The rows below give T cell receptor beta chains drawn from one sample of a study of cytomegalovirus exposure and HLA in healthy donors. Clones were sequenced by immunoSEQ multiplex PCR, and TCRdb holds only the in-frame ones, with some missing. The sample consists of 150,000 to 200,000 clones, roughly 87% of them appearing once. The source material was PBMCs. These receptor sequences come from a man aged 40-49 years in good health and CMV-seronegative. Each CDR3 is given with its conserved first and last residue. The D gene is left open where the match is weak. Only some rows state a clone size, as once, few, many or a class for expanded clones.

v_gene: TRBV27; len: 14; d_gene: NA; j_gene: TRBJ1-2; abundance: once; CDR3aa: CASSLLQGLDGYTF; CDR3nt: TGTGCCAGCAGTTTACTCCAGGGCCTCGATGGCTACACCTTC
v_gene: TRBV7-3; len: 13; d_gene: NA; j_gene: TRBJ2-3; abundance: NA; CDR3aa: CASSPAGTDTQYF; CDR3nt: TGTGCCAGCAGCCCGGCGGGCACAGATACGCAGTATTTT
v_gene: TRBV19; len: 14; d_gene: TRBD2; j_gene: TRBJ2-3; abundance: NA; CDR3aa: CASRTSGRTDTQYF; CDR3nt: TGTGCCAGTAGGACTAGCGGGAGGACAGATACGCAGTATTTT
v_gene: TRBV7-2; len: 14; d_gene: TRBD1; j_gene: TRBJ2-7; abundance: few; CDR3aa: CASSLRQGAWEQYF; CDR3nt: TGTGCCAGCAGCCTAAGACAGGGGGCGTGGGAGCAGTACTTC
v_gene: TRBV5-1; len: 14; d_gene: NA; j_gene: TRBJ1-1; abundance: NA; CDR3aa: CASSLMSENTEAFF; CDR3nt: TGCGCCAGCAGCTTGATGTCAGAGAACACTGAAGCTTTCTTT
v_gene: TRBV7-2; len: 14; d_gene: TRBD2; j_gene: TRBJ2-5; abundance: NA; CDR3aa: CASSLAGGGETQYF; CDR3nt: TGTGCCAGCAGCTTAGCGGGGGGGGGAGAGACCCAGTACTTC
v_gene: TRBV7-8; len: 14; d_gene: TRBD2; j_gene: TRBJ2-7; abundance: NA; CDR3aa: CASSPREGRFEQYF; CDR3nt: TGTGCCAGCAGCCCGCGGGAGGGCCGTTTCGAGCAGTACTTC
v_gene: TRBV30; len: 14; d_gene: NA; j_gene: TRBJ1-1; abundance: once; CDR3aa: CAWSVGGADTEAFF; CDR3nt: TGTGCCTGGAGTGTGGGGGGGGCGGACACTGAAGCTTTCTTT
v_gene: TRBV30; len: 14; d_gene: TRBD1; j_gene: TRBJ2-7; abundance: once; CDR3aa: CAWSVGTGDYEQYF; CDR3nt: TGTGCCTGGAGTGTAGGGACAGGGGACTACGAGCAGTACTTC
v_gene: TRBV7-8; len: 17; d_gene: TRBD2; j_gene: TRBJ2-4; abundance: NA; CDR3aa: CASSWAKESGSGNIQYF; CDR3nt: TGTGCCAGCAGCTGGGCGAAAGAAAGCGGGAGCGGAAACATTCAGTACTTC
v_gene: TRBV13; len: 15; d_gene: TRBD1; j_gene: TRBJ2-3; abundance: NA; CDR3aa: CASSPGQVRTDTQYF; CDR3nt: TGTGCCAGCAGCCCAGGACAGGTACGCACAGATACGCAGTATTTT
v_gene: TRBV7-3; len: 14; d_gene: TRBD2; j_gene: TRBJ2-5; abundance: once; CDR3aa: CASSASSGGQTQYF; CDR3nt: TGTGCCAGCAGCGCTTCTAGCGGGGGTCAGACCCAGTACTTC
v_gene: TRBV28; len: 14; d_gene: TRBD1; j_gene: TRBJ2-4; abundance: NA; CDR3aa: CASSSRGWTDIQYF; CDR3nt: TGTGCCAGCAGCTCCAGGGGGTGGACGGACATTCAGTACTTC
v_gene: TRBV7-2; len: 16; d_gene: NA; j_gene: TRBJ1-2; abundance: NA; CDR3aa: CASSLGYDRNNYGYTF; CDR3nt: TGTGCCAGCAGCTTAGGGTATGACAGAAACAACTATGGCTACACCTTC
v_gene: TRBV6-6; len: 15; d_gene: NA; j_gene: TRBJ1-2; abundance: NA; CDR3aa: CASSYSSGAGDGYTF; CDR3nt: TGTGCCAGCAGTTACTCATCTGGGGCAGGGGACGGCTACACCTTC
v_gene: TRBV18; len: 15; d_gene: NA; j_gene: TRBJ2-7; abundance: once; CDR3aa: CASSPLAASTYEQYF; CDR3nt: TGTGCCAGCTCACCACTAGCGGCCTCGACCTACGAGCAGTACTTC
v_gene: TRBV29-1; len: 12; d_gene: NA; j_gene: TRBJ1-1; abundance: NA; CDR3aa: CSVEPGWTEAFF; CDR3nt: TGCAGCGTTGAACCGGGTTGGACTGAAGCTTTCTTT
v_gene: TRBV11-3; len: 14; d_gene: NA; j_gene: TRBJ1-2; abundance: NA; CDR3aa: CASSSLGSNYGYTF; CDR3nt: TGTGCCAGCAGCTCCCTAGGGAGTAACTATGGCTACACCTTC
v_gene: TRBV7-2; len: 13; d_gene: TRBD2; j_gene: TRBJ2-1; abundance: NA; CDR3aa: CASSTQGLPEQFF; CDR3nt: TGTGCCAGCAGCACCCAGGGACTACCTGAGCAGTTCTTC